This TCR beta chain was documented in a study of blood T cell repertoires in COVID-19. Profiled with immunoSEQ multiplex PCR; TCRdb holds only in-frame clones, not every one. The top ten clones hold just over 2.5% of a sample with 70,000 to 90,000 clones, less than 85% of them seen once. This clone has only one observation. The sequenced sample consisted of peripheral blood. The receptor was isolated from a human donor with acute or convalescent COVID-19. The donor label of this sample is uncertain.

For the CDR3, the DNA is TGTGCCAGCAGCTTGACAGGGAACGAGCAGTACGTC. This gives the protein CASSLTGNEQYV. This rearrangement joins TRBV12-3 or TRBV12-4 to TRBJ2-7, with 7 bases fitting TRBD1. After removal of 6 bases from V and 5 bases from J, the junction contained 4 bases not matched to a gene. This CDR3 comprises 12 residues.